The sequence of this TCR beta chain was determined in a study of regulatory T cells in long-lasting Graves disease. Study results and limitations: There were preferences for TRBV28, TRBJ1-2 and TRBJ2-5 in persistent disease. Patients whose Graves' disease persisted exhibited lower TCR diversity than those newly diagnosed.

Regarding time point: persistent/refractory GD, antithyroid drugs over 5 years with positive TRAb. The TCR library was prepared using RNA isolated from PBMCs. Losses at the gene ends were 10 bases for V and 5 bases for J; bases not matched to a gene: 13. Germline V gene lookup returns CDR1 SNHLY and CDR2 FYNNEI. The CDR3 covers 14 residues. Construction of TCR beta libraries relied on iRepertoire HTBI primers and on Arm-PCR targeting CDR3 regions. Original analysis: The samples yielded fewer than 75 TRBV and more than twelve TRBJ segments. From the multiplex PCR reads, TCRdb called clonotypes with MiXCR, one entry per CDR3 protein. Clone size and V and J calls follow TCRdb, not the original study. The repertoire holds more than 300,000 distinct CDR3 sequences, with about 18% as singletons. This clonotype was seen at least ten times. Antigen specificity is unknown.

The chain couples TRBV2 to TRBJ2-7, with TRBD1 matching 8 bases. Sequences were derived from peripheral blood mononuclear cells (PBMCs), sampled when the disease was refractory, from a patient treated with antithyroid drugs. This sequence originates from a female donor with Graves disease. This CDR3 is CAIAGGAFSNEQYF. The CDR3 region has the DNA TGTGCCATTGCAGGGGGCGCCTTTAGCAACGAGCAGTACTTC.